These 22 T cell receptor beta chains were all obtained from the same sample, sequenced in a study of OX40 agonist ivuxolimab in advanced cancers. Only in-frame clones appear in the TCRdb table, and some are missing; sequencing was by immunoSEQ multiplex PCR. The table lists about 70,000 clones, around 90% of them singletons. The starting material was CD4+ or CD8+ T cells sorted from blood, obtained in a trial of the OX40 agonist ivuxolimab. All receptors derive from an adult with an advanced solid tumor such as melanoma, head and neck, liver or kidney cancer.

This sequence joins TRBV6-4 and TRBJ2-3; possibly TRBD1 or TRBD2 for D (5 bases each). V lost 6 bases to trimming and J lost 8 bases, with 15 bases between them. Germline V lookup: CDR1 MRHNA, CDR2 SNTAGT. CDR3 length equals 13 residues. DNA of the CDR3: TGTGCCAGCAGCCAGGACTTAGGGGTTACGCAGTATTTT. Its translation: CASSQDLGVTQYF.

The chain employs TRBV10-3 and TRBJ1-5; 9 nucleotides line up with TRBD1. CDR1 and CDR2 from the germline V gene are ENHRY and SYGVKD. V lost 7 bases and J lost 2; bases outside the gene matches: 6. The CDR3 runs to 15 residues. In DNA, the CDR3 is TGTGCCATCATCCAGGGACAGGGTGGCAATCAGCCCCAGCATTTT. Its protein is CAIIQGQGGNQPQHF.

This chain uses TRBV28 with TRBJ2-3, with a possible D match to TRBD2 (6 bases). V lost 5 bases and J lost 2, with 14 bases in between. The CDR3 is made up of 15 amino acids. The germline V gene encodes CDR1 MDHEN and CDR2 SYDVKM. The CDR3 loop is CASSPSQGLTDTQYF. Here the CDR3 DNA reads TGTGCCAGCAGTCCCTCGCAGGGACTCACAGATACGCAGTATTTT.

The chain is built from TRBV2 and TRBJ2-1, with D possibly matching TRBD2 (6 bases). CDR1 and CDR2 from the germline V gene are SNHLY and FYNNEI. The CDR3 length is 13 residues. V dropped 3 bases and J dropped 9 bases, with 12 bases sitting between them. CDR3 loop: CASSERDGIEQFF. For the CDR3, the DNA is TGTGCCAGCAGTGAGCGGGACGGGATTGAGCAGTTCTTC.

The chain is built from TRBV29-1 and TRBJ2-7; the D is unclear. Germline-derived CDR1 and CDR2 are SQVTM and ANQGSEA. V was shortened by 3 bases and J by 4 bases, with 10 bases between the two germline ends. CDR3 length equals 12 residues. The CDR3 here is CSVESTIYEQYF. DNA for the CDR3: TGCAGCGTTGAGTCCACTATATACGAGCAGTACTTC.

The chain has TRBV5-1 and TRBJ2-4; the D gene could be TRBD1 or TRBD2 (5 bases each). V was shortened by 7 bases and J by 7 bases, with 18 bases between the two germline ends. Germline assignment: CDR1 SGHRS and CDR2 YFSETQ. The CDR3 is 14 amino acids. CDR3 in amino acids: CASSRGRPGNIQYF. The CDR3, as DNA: TGCGCCAGCTCGAGGGGACGCCCAGGGAACATTCAGTACTTC.

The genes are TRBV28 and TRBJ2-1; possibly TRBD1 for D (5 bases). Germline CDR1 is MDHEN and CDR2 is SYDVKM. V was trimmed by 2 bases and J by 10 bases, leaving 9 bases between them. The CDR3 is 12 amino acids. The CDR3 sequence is CASSLQTAEQFF. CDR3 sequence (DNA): TGTGCCAGCAGTTTACAGACAGCGGAGCAGTTCTTC.

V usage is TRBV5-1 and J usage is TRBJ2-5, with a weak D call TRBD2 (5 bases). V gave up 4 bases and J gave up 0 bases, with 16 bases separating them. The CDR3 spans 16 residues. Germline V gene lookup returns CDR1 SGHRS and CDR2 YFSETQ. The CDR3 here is CASSPVGVEYQETQYF. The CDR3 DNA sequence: TGCGCCAGCAGCCCGGTCGGGGTGGAGTACCAAGAGACCCAGTACTTC.

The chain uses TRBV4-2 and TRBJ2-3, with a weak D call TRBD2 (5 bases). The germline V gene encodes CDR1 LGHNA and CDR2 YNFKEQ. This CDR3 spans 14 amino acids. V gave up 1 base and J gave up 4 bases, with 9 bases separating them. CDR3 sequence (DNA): TGTGCCAGCAGCCAAGTAATTAGCGCAGATACGCAGTATTTT. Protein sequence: CASSQVISADTQYF.

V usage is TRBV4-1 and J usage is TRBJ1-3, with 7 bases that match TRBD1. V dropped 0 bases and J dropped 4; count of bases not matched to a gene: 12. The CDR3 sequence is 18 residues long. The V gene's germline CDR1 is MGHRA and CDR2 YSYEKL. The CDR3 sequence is CASSQEWGWGQSGNTIYF. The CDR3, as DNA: TGCGCCAGCAGCCAAGAGTGGGGGTGGGGACAGTCAGGAAACACCATATATTTT.

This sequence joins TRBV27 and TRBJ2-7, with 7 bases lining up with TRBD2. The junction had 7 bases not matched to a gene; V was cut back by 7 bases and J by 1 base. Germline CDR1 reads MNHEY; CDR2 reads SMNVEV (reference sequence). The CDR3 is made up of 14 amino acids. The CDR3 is CASNRLAGSYEQYF. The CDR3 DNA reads TGTGCCAGCAACCGACTAGCTGGGTCCTACGAGCAGTACTTC.

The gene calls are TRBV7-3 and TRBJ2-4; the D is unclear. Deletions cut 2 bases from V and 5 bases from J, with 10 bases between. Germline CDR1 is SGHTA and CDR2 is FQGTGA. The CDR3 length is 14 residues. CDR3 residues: CASSLGSGQNIQYF. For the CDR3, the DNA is TGTGCCAGCAGCTTAGGGTCCGGCCAAAACATTCAGTACTTC.

CDR3 nucleotide sequence: TGTGCTAGTGGTTTGTTATTTAATGAGCAGTTCTTC. Translation gives CASGLLFNEQFF. This sequence joins TRBV12-5 and TRBJ2-1; D call uncertain. The CDR3 has 12 residues. Per the germline V gene, CDR1 is LGHNT and CDR2 is FRNRAP. Trimming cost V 2 bases and J 7 bases, with 6 bases left between them.

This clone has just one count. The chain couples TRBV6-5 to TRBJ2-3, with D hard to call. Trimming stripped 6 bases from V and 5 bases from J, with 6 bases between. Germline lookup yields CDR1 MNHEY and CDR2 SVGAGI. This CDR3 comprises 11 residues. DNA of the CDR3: TGTGCCAGCAGAGGTGGAGATACGCAGTATTTT. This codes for CASRGGDTQYF.

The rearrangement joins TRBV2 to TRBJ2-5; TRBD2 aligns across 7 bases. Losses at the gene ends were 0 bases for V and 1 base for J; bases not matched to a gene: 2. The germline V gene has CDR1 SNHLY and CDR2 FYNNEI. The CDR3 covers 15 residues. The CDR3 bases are TGTGCCAGCAGTGAAGCTCTAGCGGTCCAAGAGACCCAGTACTTC. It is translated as CASSEALAVQETQYF. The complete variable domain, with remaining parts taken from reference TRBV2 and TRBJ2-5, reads EPEVTQTPSHQVTQMGQEVILRCVPISNHLYFYWYRQILGQKVEFLVSFYNNEISEKSEIFDDQFSVERPDGSNFTLKIRSTKLEDSAMYFCASSEALAVQETQYFGPGTRLLVL.

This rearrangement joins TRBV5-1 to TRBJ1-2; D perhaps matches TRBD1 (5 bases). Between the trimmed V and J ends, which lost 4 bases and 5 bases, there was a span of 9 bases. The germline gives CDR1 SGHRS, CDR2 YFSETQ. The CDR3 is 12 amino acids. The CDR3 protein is CASSGEGYGYTF. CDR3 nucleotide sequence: TGCGCCAGCAGCGGGGAGGGGTATGGCTACACCTTC.

This chain's CDR3 is CSAGDSRGYTF. DNA of the CDR3: TGCAGTGCTGGGGACTCCCGGGGCTACACCTTC. The chain carries TRBV20-1 and TRBJ1-2, with D maybe TRBD1 (5 bases). CDR3 size: 11 residues. CDR1 DFQATT and CDR2 SNEGSKA come from the germline V gene (reference sequence). Trimming cost V 5 bases and J 8 bases, with 12 bases left between them.

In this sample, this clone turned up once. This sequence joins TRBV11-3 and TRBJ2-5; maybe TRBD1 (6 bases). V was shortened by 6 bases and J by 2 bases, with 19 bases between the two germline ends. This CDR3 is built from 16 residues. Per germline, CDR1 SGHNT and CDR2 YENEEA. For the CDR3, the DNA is TGTGCCAGCAGTTCTTTCGTAGGGACACCACAAGAGACCCAGTACTTC. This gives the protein CASSSFVGTPQETQYF.

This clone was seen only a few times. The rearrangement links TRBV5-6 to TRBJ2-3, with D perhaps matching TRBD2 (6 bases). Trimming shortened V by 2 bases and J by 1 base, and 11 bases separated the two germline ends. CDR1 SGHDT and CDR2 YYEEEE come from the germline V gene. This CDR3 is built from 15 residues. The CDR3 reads CASSFRRGRTDTQYF. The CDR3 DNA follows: TGTGCCAGCAGCTTCCGGCGGGGCCGCACAGATACGCAGTATTTT. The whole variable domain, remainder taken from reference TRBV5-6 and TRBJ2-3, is DAGVTQSPTHLIKTRGQQVTLRCSPKSGHDTVSWYQQALGQGPQFIFQYYEEEERQRGNFPDRFSGHQFPNYSSELNVNALLLGDSALYLCASSFRRGRTDTQYFGPGTRLTVL.

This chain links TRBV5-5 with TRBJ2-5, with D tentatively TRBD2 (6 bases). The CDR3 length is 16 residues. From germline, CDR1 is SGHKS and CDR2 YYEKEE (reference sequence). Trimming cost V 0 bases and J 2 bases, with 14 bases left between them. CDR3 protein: CASSLGGAGGQETQYF. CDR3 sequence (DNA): TGTGCCAGCAGCTTGGGAGGGGCCGGGGGTCAAGAGACCCAGTACTTC.

DNA of the CDR3: TGTGCCAGCAGCTTAGCGGCCTACAATGAGCAGTTCTTC. This sequence encodes CASSLAAYNEQFF. The J gene is TRBJ2-1, the V gene TRBV7-9; D remains ambiguous. This CDR3 is built from 13 residues. The germline V and J ends were trimmed by 0 bases and 2 bases, with 2 bases remaining between them. Per the germline V gene, CDR1 is SEHNR and CDR2 is FQNEAQ (reference sequence).

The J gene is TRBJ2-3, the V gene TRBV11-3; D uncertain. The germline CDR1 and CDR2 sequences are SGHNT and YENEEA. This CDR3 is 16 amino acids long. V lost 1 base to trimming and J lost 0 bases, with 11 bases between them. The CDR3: CASSLGISPSTDTQYF. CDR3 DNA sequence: TGTGCCAGCAGCTTAGGGATCAGTCCTAGCACAGATACGCAGTATTTT.